This TCR beta chain was identified in a study of spatial heterogeneity in lung cancer. Findings and caveats of the study: How many expanded intratumoral alpha and beta TCRs were present tracked the tumor mutation count, which was a count of nonsynonymous mutations.

A word on this clonotype: Its antigen remains unknown. The library was prepared for alpha chains; this beta chain is a stray read, so its frequency means little.

A unique molecular identifier was attached to every TCR cDNA molecule. MiXCR was run by TCRdb on the 5' RACE reads, yielding one entry per CDR3 protein. In the table there are more than 6,500 distinct CDR3 sequences, 10% to 15% of which are singletons. The CDR3 consists of 14 residues. Trimming took off 7 bases at V and 4 bases at J, with 19 bases between the two ends. Germline loops: CDR1 SQVTM, CDR2 ANQGSEA. The time point here: sample taken at primary tumor resection. The clonotype was recovered from a male donor with early-stage non-small cell lung cancer. The material sequenced was lung tumor tissue, taken at surgery. The J gene is TRBJ1-1, the V gene TRBV29-1; TRBD1 might be the D (5 bases). The CDR3 DNA sequence: TGCAGCGCCGAGAGCGGGGGTTGGGGCACTGAAGCTTTCTTT. Translation gives CSAESGGWGTEAFF.